The following is a TCR beta chain sequence with its context. The repertoire was sequenced with immunoSEQ multiplex PCR; TCRdb's copy has only in-frame clones and lacks some. The repertoire has around 140,000 clones, around nine tenths of them found once; the top ten carry around 7.6%. V shed 0 bases and J shed 7 bases, with 7 bases lying between them. The CDR3 has 13 residues. Germline CDR1 and CDR2: LGHNT and FRNRAP. This specimen belongs to a study of control samples from healthy donors and cancer patients. This clonotype was sampled from a man between 50 and 59 years old with head and neck cancer. The V call is TRBV12-5, the J call TRBJ2-1, with unresolved D. The sequencing input was PBMCs. The CDR3 loop reads CASGLVGWNEQFF. In DNA form, the CDR3 reads TGTGCTAGTGGTTTGGTCGGTTGGAATGAGCAGTTCTTC.